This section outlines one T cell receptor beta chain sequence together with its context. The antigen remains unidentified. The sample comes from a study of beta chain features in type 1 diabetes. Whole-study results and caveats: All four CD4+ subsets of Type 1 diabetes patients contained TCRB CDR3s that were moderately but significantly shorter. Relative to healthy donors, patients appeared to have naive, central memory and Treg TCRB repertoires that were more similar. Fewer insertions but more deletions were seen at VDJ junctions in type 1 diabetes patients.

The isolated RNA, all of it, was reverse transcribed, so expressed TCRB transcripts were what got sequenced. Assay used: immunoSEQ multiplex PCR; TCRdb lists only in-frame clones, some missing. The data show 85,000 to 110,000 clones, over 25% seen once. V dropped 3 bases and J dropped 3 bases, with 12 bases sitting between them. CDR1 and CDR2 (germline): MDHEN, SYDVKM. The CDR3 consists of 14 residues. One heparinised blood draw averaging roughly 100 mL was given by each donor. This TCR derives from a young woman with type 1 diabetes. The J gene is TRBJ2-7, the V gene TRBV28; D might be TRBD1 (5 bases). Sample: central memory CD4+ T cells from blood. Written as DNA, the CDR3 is TGTGCCAGCAGTTTTTCAGGGCTTGGCTACGAGCAGTACTTC. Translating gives CASSFSGLGYEQYF.